The clone carrying this T cell receptor (beta chain) came up a few times. The sample is drawn from a study of T cells after yellow fever vaccination. One entry per CDR3 protein, called by TCRdb with MiXCR from the 5' RACE reads. This sample carries 600,000 to 750,000 distinct CDR3 sequences, 9% to 15% of them seen once, and the ten largest clones take just under 15%. Germline V gene data show CDR1 as LNHNV and CDR2 as YYDKDF (reference sequence). V was pared by 3 bases and J by 5 bases, with 18 bases of the junction left unmatched. The length of the CDR3 is 19 residues. The starting material was PBMCs, obtained on the day of the yellow fever booster vaccination. The clonotype was recovered from a man aged 25 to 40 who received the YFV17D yellow fever vaccine. The rearrangement links TRBV15 to TRBJ2-4, with TRBD2 matching 8 bases. CDR3 in amino acids: CATSSPPAGEVVGENIQYF. CDR3 nucleotides: TGTGCCACCAGCAGCCCCCCAGCGGGAGAGGTGGTGGGCGAAAACATTCAGTACTTC.